This TCR beta chain originates from a study of tissue T cells after allogeneic stem cell transplantation. General study points: In patients and mice, blood and spleen missed much of tissue repertoire.

As for time point: mouse harvest day 14 after allogeneic transplant. Each mouse received 10^7 T-cell-depleted marrow cells plus 10^6 splenic CD5+ T cells by tail vein. This mouse GVHD model was MHC-mismatched B6 to BALB/c, profiled day 7 or 14. The repertoire was sequenced with immunoSEQ multiplex PCR; TCRdb's copy has only in-frame clones and lacks some. The table includes 1,600 or so clones, 40% to 55% detected once. The CDR3 totals 14 residues. CDR1 is NSHNY and CDR2 is SYGAGN in the germline V gene. V lost 1 base and J lost 0, with 7 bases in between. As regards this clone: The antigen is undetermined. Mouse names are used for the genes. The read ends 1 residue before the CDR3 terminus; that terminus is restored from the germline J gene.

The sample taken for sequencing was spleen. The sequence came from a female BALB/c mouse given C57BL/6 T cells with graft-versus-host disease after an allogeneic hematopoietic cell transplant. This chain connects TRBV13-1 to TRBJ1-1; D not certain. This CDR3 is CASSDMSANTEVFF. Partial CDR3 DNA: TGTGCCAGCAGTGATATGTCTGCAAACACAGAAGTCTTC.